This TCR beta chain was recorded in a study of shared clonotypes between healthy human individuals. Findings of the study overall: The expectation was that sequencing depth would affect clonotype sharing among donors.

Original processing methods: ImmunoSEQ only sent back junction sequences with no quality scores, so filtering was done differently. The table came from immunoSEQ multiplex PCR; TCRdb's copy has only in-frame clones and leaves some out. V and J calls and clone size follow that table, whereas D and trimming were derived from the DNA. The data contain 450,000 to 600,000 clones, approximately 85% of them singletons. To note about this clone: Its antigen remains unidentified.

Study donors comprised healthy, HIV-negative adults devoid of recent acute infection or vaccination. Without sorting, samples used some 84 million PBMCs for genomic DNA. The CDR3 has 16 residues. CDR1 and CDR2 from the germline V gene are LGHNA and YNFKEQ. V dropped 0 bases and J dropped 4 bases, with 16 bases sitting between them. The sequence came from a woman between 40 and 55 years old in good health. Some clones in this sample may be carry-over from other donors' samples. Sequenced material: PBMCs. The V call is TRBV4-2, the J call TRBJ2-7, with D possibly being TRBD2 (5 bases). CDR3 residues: CASSQERAKPGYEQYF. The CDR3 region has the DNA TGTGCCAGCAGCCAAGAGCGGGCCAAACCTGGGTACGAGCAGTACTTC.